The clone carrying this T cell receptor beta chain has more than one count but fewer than ten. Its antigen is not known. Preparing the TCRbeta library involved the use of unique molecular identifiers. TCRdb passed the PCR reads through MiXCR, listing each CDR3 protein once. The table lists approximately 500,000 distinct CDR3 sequences, roughly a quarter of them singletons. This sample is drawn from a study of T-cell reconstitution after alpha-beta-depleted transplantation in children. Study results and limitations: Most T-cell counts and diversity one year after the transplant came from T cells that were newly produced. At around two months after transplant, the alpha-beta T cells were reportedly derived from several hundred expanded clones that came from non-depleted graft cells. Some patients' high day-60 TCRbeta diversity was attributed to recipient cells surviving conditioning.

The CDR3 has 14 residues. With 0 bases removed from V and 6 bases from J, the gap between germline ends came to 11 bases. In germline, CDR1 is MNHEY, CDR2 SVGAGI. The sequence came from a boy in the first two years of life with Wiskott-Aldrich syndrome, due to receive a stem cell transplant. Sequenced here: PBMCs, sampled before TCRalphabeta/CD19-depleted stem cell transplant. The V and J genes are TRBV6-5 and TRBJ1-2, with D unclear. CDR3 region: CASSYSAGSHGYTF. The CDR3 coding sequence is TGTGCCAGCAGTTACTCGGCAGGCAGTCATGGCTACACCTTC.